The source of this TCR beta chain is a study of OX40 agonist ivuxolimab in advanced cancers. Looking at the study overall: Treatment of patients was with ivuxolimab, an agonistic anti-OX40 (CD134) antibody. Past anti-PD-1, anti-PD-L1 or anti-CTLA-4 therapy was accepted, and around 40% had received some.

Between the trimmed V and J ends, which lost 4 bases and 5 bases, there was a span of 11 bases. CDR3 length: 14 amino acids. CDR1 and CDR2 (germline): LNHDA, SQIVND (reference sequence). Measured with immunoSEQ multiplex PCR; TCRdb has only the in-frame clones, and not every one. The sample has about 77,000 clones, just over 90% seen once; the top ten hold 4% to 5%. The sequence was obtained from an adult with an advanced solid tumor such as melanoma, head and neck, liver or kidney cancer. The genes are TRBV19 and TRBJ2-2, with a possible D match to TRBD2 (6 bases). The material was CD4+ or CD8+ T cells sorted from blood, obtained in a trial of the OX40 agonist ivuxolimab. The CDR3 coding sequence is TGTGCCAGTAGTAACGTGGCGGGGACCGGGGAGCTGTTTTTT. Encoded protein: CASSNVAGTGELFF.